This TCR beta chain was found in a study of cytomegalovirus exposure and HLA in healthy donors (dated by TCRdb to about 2017). At the level of the whole study: An earlier analysis of roughly 570 of the donors reported approximately 280 Gb of sequence data and roughly 120 million unique TCR beta sequences obtained from about 179 million T cells. Roughly 300 gigabases of sequencing data and approximately 93 million unique TCR sequences were included in an early release covering 550 to 800 HLA-typed donors. Of the 350 to 400 genotyped donors, approximately 82% fell in the genetic ancestry cluster associated with self-reported Caucasian donors. The study was designed to test whether signatures of past pathogen exposure could be identified by cataloging public T cell receptors. Using immunosequencing, the study profiled T cell repertoires from 500 to 800 subjects and related those repertoires to cytomegalovirus serostatus. In addition to the first cohort of 500 to 850 subjects, a separate validation cohort of 120 different subjects was used. High-throughput TCR immunosequencing, statistical association of individual TCRs with disease status, and machine learning were combined to predict cytomegalovirus infection status. In a later analysis, previously published TCR beta repertoires from roughly 710 donors were re-analyzed and high-resolution HLA genotyping was added so that TCR occurrence patterns could be studied. In the later analysis, no new phenotypic data were used to find candidate immune exposures; instead, reliance was placed on TCR beta sequences and their occurrence across donors. In an earlier analysis of several hundred of the donors, high-throughput TCR beta sequencing was used to judge whether each TCR beta V gene segment behaved as functional or pseudogenic. Donor age, sex, ethnicity and CMV serostatus were compiled alongside the repertoire data. A later genetic analysis took genome-wide SNP genotypes for about 55% of the 666 donors and used that subset as a discovery cohort. Every discovery cohort repertoire had been produced on one sequencing platform. HLA typing included class I and class II loci at four-digit resolution. The number of donors typed differed by locus, with about 629-640 for A, B, C, DRB1 and DQB1, 522 for DQA1, about 610 for DPA1, and around 430 for DPB1. About five DR-DQ haplotypes were handled as single units for association and clustering, since linkage in the cohort was strong. Across some 400 genotyped donors of the cohort, an average of about 220,000 unique TCR beta nucleotide sequences per donor were sequenced, and roughly a sixth of those sequences were non-productive. Study-wide findings and limitations: The sequencing pipeline was judged likely to have produced a cluster of highly shared sequence variants as a technical artifact. According to a later analysis, TCR association rates differed among HLA loci, with DRB1 alleles showing the most associated TCRs and HLA-C alleles showing the fewest. Because the 87-base-pair reads could not distinguish some IMGT-functional V segments, including TRBV6-2 and TRBV6-3, those segments were excluded. In an earlier analysis of more than 500 of the donors, most TCR beta V segments appeared in productive rearrangements about 90% or about 30% of the time, broadly matching IMGT annotations. This cohort had only TCR beta chains sequenced, and the lack of alpha or paired-chain data limited which features could be detected. In a later analysis, most CMV-associated TCR beta chains were found to appear HLA-restricted, with HLA associations seemingly driven largely by CMV exposure. When HLA alleles, especially DR and DQ, strongly co-occurred, TCR associations were difficult to assign to individual alleles. Because HLA typing was missing for some donors at each locus, association tests included only the typed subset. In vitro tests confirmed that three of the cytomegalovirus-associated TCR beta chains recognize cytomegalovirus antigens. The authors suggested that the approach could potentially be extended to other disease states and immunological phenotypes. The earlier analysis of approximately 590 of the donors excluded around 17 rarely observed V segments, including chromosome 9 orphons, because counts were too low. In a later analysis, several top co-occurrence clusters were reported to appear linked to parvovirus B19, influenza, CMV and Epstein-Barr virus. Presence/absence analyses assumed roughly uniform sequencing depth across donors, an assumption that may not hold. CMV serostatus was the only immune exposure information available for the cohort. In both the original and validation cohorts, the classifier was reported to diagnose cytomegalovirus status with high specificity and sensitivity. A further reported finding was that TCR beta sequences accurately predicted the HLA-A and HLA-B alleles for most subjects in the first cohort. V-gene and J-gene trimming of TCR beta chains was associated with a missense DCLRE1C variant in a later genetic analysis, and the association was replicated in an independent cohort. A later analysis found that HLA-associated TCR beta chains were more clonally expanded and had lower generation probabilities than equally common non-associated chains. Correlated functional status among segregating V segments might be attributable to linkage disequilibrium, but an unknown experimental factor could not be ruled out. A later genetic analysis reported fewer N-insertions in productive TCRs among donors in an Asian-associated ancestry cluster than the roughly 690-donor mean. A total of fewer than 200 TCR beta chains were listed by the study as associated with cytomegalovirus. A later analysis associated around 16,000 TCR beta sequences with specific HLA alleles at a false discovery rate of 0.05. Most TCR sequences were seen in very few donors, while some public TCRs were found in many individuals.

A remark on this clone: Which antigen it targets is not known. Base qualities are not recorded, but no much larger clone differs from it by a single base.

Clipping removes 0 bases from V and 3 bases from J, with 5 as the unmatched junction base count. The germline V gene (reference sequence) sets CDR1 to LNHNV and CDR2 to YYDKDF. The cysteine opens and the phenylalanine closes a CDR3 of 16 amino acids. Only the CDR3 DNA stays, 48 bases, in frame from base 1. The cohort comprised approximately 700 healthy bone marrow donors. All cohort members were sampled while nominally healthy, although unrecorded immune exposures were likely present. The donor tested CMV seropositive and was one of the 289 seropositive cohort members. A peripheral blood sample was collected from each donor, and TCR beta sequencing was performed on peripheral blood mononuclear cells. The Qiagen DNeasy Blood Extraction Kit was used to extract genomic DNA from the blood cell samples. The library was produced with the immunoSEQ multiplex PCR assay. For the multiplex PCR, a mixture combining 60 forward primers for TCR Vbeta segments and 13 reverse primers for TCR Jbeta segments was used. The CDR3 region of rearranged TCR beta genes was amplified from genomic DNA with a multiplex PCR assay. The Illumina HiSeq System was used to sequence the amplified TCR beta libraries as 87-base-pair reads. The paper's processing steps were these. A later analysis tallied 80 million to 95 million unique TCR beta chains across the approximately 670 repertoires, and about 12 million of those chains were shared by two or more donors. Raw reads were error-corrected and collapsed into unique sequences with a nearest-neighbor algorithm that merged closely related sequences to remove PCR and sequencing errors. CDR3 sequences were aligned to IMGT reference sequences to assign V, D and J gene segments. Each retained sequence needed at least a six-nucleotide match to both a V gene segment and a J gene segment. A rearrangement counted as productive if the CDR3 had no stop codons and remained in frame with V and J, and every other rearrangement counted as non-productive. Following IMGT convention, CDR3 was defined as the stretch from the second conserved V-encoded cysteine to the conserved J-encoded phenylalanine. The earlier analysis of fewer than 750 of the donors excluded sequences that lacked an unambiguous match to a single V gene segment. In an earlier analysis of 587 of the donors, V segments were called functional above 56.7% productive rearrangements and were called segregating when the between-donor standard deviation exceeded 5%. A statistical classification framework was built for diagnosing cytomegalovirus status from the catalog of TCR beta chain sequences. In a later analysis, TCR nucleotide sequences were compared against IMGT/GENE-DB human TR gene sequences so that V and J genes could be assigned. A later analysis assigned CDR3 sequences and most-parsimonious VDJ recombination scenarios with the TCRdist pipeline. In a later analysis, each TCR beta chain was defined by its CDR3 amino acid sequence together with its V-gene family, and reads lacking a unique V-gene family were excluded. In a later analysis, 450 to 600 highly shared, low-generation-probability nucleotide sequences were removed to address suspected cross-contamination and a sequencing artifact. In a later analysis, a clonal expansion index for each public chain was calculated from normalized within-repertoire ranks of inferred template counts. In a later analysis, generation probabilities were computed with a VDJ recombination model fitted to out-of-frame rearrangements, and the resulting probabilities were checked against IGoR. In a later analysis, hypergeometric tests were used to score TCR-TCR, TCR-HLA and TCR-CMV co-occurrence, with a repertoire-size bias correction applied to TCR pairs. False discovery rates were estimated in a later analysis by permuting HLA or CMV assignments 20 times. In a later analysis, co-occurring TCRs were grouped with DBSCAN, and TCRdist sequence similarity was added when clustering was performed within HLA-allele-positive subsets. Co-occurrence clustering excluded repertoires with fewer than 30,000 or more than 120,000 public chains, plus five with anomalous nucleotide sharing. The table was pulled from immuneACCESS by TCRdb, which kept in-frame rearrangements only. Such tables lose some clones; where checked, under half of the loss comes from unresolved V genes, and the rest has no known cause. V, J and clone size derive from that table, while D and trimming were established from the DNA sequence. This sample lists more than 95,000 clones; 70% to 85% were detected once. Approximately 10% of the sample goes to the ten largest clones.

The V and J genes are TRBV15 and TRBJ1-5; 7 bases in the middle match TRBD1. The sequence was collected from a woman between 50 and 59 years old in good health and CMV-seropositive. The sample comprised PBMCs. The CDR3 protein is CATSRERQGFNQPQHF. The DNA reads as follows: TGTGCCACCAGCAGAGAAAGACAGGGTTTCAATCAGCCCCAGCATTTT.